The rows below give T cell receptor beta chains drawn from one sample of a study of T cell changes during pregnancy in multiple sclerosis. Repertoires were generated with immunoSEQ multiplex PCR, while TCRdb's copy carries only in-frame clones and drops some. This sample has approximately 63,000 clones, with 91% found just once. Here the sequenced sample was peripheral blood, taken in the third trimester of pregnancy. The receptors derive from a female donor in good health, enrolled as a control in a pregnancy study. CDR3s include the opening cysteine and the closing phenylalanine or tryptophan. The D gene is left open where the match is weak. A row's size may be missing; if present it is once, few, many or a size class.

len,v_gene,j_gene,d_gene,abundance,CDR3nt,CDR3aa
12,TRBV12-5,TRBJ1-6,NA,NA,TGTGCTAGTGGTTTAGAGAATTCACCCCTCCACTTT,CASGLENSPLHF
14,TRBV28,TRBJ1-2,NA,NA,TGTGCCAGCAGTTTATTGGACAGATACTATGGCTACACCTTC,CASSLLDRYYGYTF
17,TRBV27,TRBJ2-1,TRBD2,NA,TGTGCCAGCACCCGGACTAGCGGGACTCAGGTCTACAATGAGCAGTTCTTC,CASTRTSGTQVYNEQFF
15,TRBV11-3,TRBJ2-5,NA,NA,TGTGCCAGCAGCCCCCGAGGAGAGGGTGCAGAGACCCAGTACTTC,CASSPRGEGAETQYF
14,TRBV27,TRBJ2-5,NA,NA,TGTGCCAGCAGTCAAGTGGGCTACCAAGAGACCCAGTACTTC,CASSQVGYQETQYF
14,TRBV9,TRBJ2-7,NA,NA,TGTGCCAGCAGCGTAGGACCAGGGGCAAACGAGCAGTACTTC,CASSVGPGANEQYF
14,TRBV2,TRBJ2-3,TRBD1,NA,TGTGCCAGCAGTAACGGACAGGGCACAGATACGCAGTATTTT,CASSNGQGTDTQYF
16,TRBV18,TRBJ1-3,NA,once,TGTGCCAGCTCACCATTAGAGTCGAAGGGAGAAAACACCATATATTTT,CASSPLESKGENTIYF
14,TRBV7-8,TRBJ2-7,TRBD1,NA,TGTGCCAGCAGCCCACAGGGGGAGTACTACGAGCAGTACTTC,CASSPQGEYYEQYF
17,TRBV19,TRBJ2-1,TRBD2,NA,TGTGCCAGTAGTATTTTACTGGAGACTAGCGGTTACAATGAGCAGTTCTTC,CASSILLETSGYNEQFF
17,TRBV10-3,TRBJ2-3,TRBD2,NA,TGTGCCATCAGGGGGACTAGCGGGGGGTCGATCCCAGATACGCAGTATTTT,CAIRGTSGGSIPDTQYF
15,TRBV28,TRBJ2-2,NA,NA,TGTGCCAGCAGTAACGCGGGGGCTCGGACCGGGGAGCTGTTTTTT,CASSNAGARTGELFF
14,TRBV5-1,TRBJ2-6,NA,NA,TGCGCCAGCAGCTCATCCTCTGGGGCCAACGTCCTGACTTTC,CASSSSSGANVLTF
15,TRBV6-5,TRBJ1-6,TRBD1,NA,TGTGCCAGCAGTTACTCTGGGACAGGGTTTTCACCCCTCCACTTT,CASSYSGTGFSPLHF
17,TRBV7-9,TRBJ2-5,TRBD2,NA,TGTGCCAGCAGCTCCACTGTACTAGCGGGAGGGCGTGAGACCCAGTACTTC,CASSSTVLAGGRETQYF
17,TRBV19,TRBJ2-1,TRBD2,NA,TGTGCCACTCGGACTAGCGGGGGGGTGAGCTCCTACAATGAGCAGTTCTTC,CATRTSGGVSSYNEQFF
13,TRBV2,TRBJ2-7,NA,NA,TGTGCCAGCAGTAGGTCCAGGGTCTACGAGCAGTACTTC,CASSRSRVYEQYF
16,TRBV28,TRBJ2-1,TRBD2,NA,TGTGCCAGCAGAGAATACCTAGCGGGAGACCACAATGAGCAGTTCTTC,CASREYLAGDHNEQFF